These 20 T cell receptor beta chains were all obtained from the same sample, sequenced in a study of T cells in localized non-small cell lung cancer. The table came from immunoSEQ multiplex PCR; TCRdb's copy has only in-frame clones and leaves some out. The sample holds more than 45,000 clones, more than 85% seen once. Sequencing was performed on PBMCs, taken before any cancer treatment. These receptors all come from a man aged 35 to 70 with stage II lung adenocarcinoma.

This clone is classed as medium-sized. J is TRBJ1-2 and V is TRBV19; perhaps TRBD1 as D (6 bases). Germline lookup yields CDR1 LNHDA and CDR2 SQIVND (reference sequence). There are 14 residues in the CDR3. V was cut by 3 bases and J by 4 bases, with 12 bases left in between. The CDR3 sequence: CASSIPGARYGYTF. CDR3 in DNA: TGTGCCAGTAGTATTCCGGGGGCCCGCTATGGCTACACCTTC.

This chain connects TRBV9 to TRBJ2-2, with D possibly TRBD2 on 5 matching bases. The CDR3 contains 17 residues. V shed 1 base and J shed 5 bases, with 18 bases lying between them. Germline lookup yields CDR1 SGDLS and CDR2 YYNGEE. The CDR3 coding sequence is TGTGCCAGCAGCGTAAAGTACCGGGGAAGGTTTACCGGGGAGCTGTTTTTT. It encodes CASSVKYRGRFTGELFF.

The genes are TRBV7-6 and TRBJ2-7, with D possibly being TRBD2 (5 bases). The CDR3 contains 16 residues. The germline V gene encodes CDR1 SGHVS and CDR2 FNYEAQ. Deletions cut 4 bases from V and 2 bases from J, with 18 bases between. For the CDR3, the DNA is TGTGCCAGCAGCTATGGAGCTAGCCGGCTCGCCTACGAGCAGTACTTC. It translates to CASSYGASRLAYEQYF.

The J gene is TRBJ2-1, the V gene TRBV7-9; 15 bases map to TRBD2. The germline V gene encodes CDR1 SEHNR and CDR2 FQNEAQ (reference sequence). V lost 5 bases to trimming and J lost 8 bases; unmatched junction nucleotides: 10. The CDR3 consists of 17 residues. For the CDR3, the DNA is TGTGCCAGCAGCCTTGGACTAGCGGGGGGGCCGTTCTATGAGCAGTTCTTC. Amino acid sequence: CASSLGLAGGPFYEQFF.

This clone was observed once. V and J are TRBV5-8 and TRBJ1-5; 8 bases align to TRBD1. Germline CDR1 and CDR2: SGHTS and YDEGEE. The junction had 8 bases not matched to a gene; V was cut back by 5 bases and J by 4 bases. The CDR3 length is 15 residues. The CDR3 region has the DNA TGTGCCAGCAGTTTCGGGACAGGCAAAAATCAGCCCCAGCATTTT. It specifies CASSFGTGKNQPQHF.

The chain carries TRBV19 and TRBJ2-5; TRBD1 might be the D (5 bases). Deletions cut 5 bases from V and 0 bases from J, with 10 bases between. CDR1 LNHDA and CDR2 SQIVND come from the germline V gene (reference sequence). The CDR3 consists of 14 residues. CDR3 in amino acids: CASSGARNQETQYF. DNA of the CDR3: TGTGCCAGTAGTGGGGCCAGAAACCAAGAGACCCAGTACTTC.

This chain links TRBV30 with TRBJ2-7; 9 positions match TRBD2. V was pared by 3 bases and J by 3 bases, with 6 bases of the junction left unmatched. The CDR3 covers 14 residues. CDR1 and CDR2 (germline): GTSNPN, SVGIG (reference sequence). The CDR3 region is CAWSLGGGVYEQYF. The CDR3 nucleotides read TGTGCCTGGAGCCTAGGCGGGGGGGTCTACGAGCAGTACTTC. The variable domain in full, with the rest retrieved from reference TRBV30 and TRBJ2-7, is SQTIHQWPATLVQPVGSPLSLECTVEGTSNPNLYWYRQAAGRGLQLLFYSVGIGQISSEVPQNLSASRPQDRQFILSSKKLLLSDSGFYLCAWSLGGGVYEQYFGPGTRLTVT.

This clone was recorded only once. The chain joins TRBV19 to TRBJ2-5, with TRBD2 identical over 8 bases. The CDR3 loop spans 13 amino acids. V gave up 5 bases and J gave up 8 bases; unmatched junction bases: 7. The germline V gene encodes CDR1 LNHDA and CDR2 SQIVND (reference sequence). The CDR3 spells CASSSSGGLTQYF. The CDR3 DNA follows: TGTGCCAGTAGTTCCAGCGGGGGCTTAACCCAGTACTTC.

The chain links TRBV14 to TRBJ2-5; D ambiguous. The CDR3 totals 16 residues. Germline assignment: CDR1 SGHDN and CDR2 FVKESK. V lost 4 bases, J lost 2 bases, and 17 bases lay in between. CDR3 protein: CASSPRYRFPQETQYF. CDR3 sequence (DNA): TGTGCCAGCAGCCCAAGGTATAGATTCCCTCAAGAGACCCAGTACTTC.

The J gene is TRBJ1-3, the V gene TRBV6-1, with 8 bases fitting TRBD1. The better agreement between TRBJ2-2 and the DNA end casts doubt on the J call. The germline V gene encodes CDR1 MNHNS and CDR2 SASEGT. There are 17 residues in the CDR3. CDR3 coding DNA: TGTGCCAGCAGTGAAGAAATGGGACAGGACTACACCGGGGAGCTGTTTTTT. It encodes CASSEEMGQDYTGELFF.

The rearrangement joins TRBV18 to TRBJ2-5, with TRBD1 identical over 10 bases. Per germline, CDR1 KGHSH and CDR2 LQKENI. With V trimmed by 3 bases and J by 4 bases, 5 bases remained unmatched. The CDR3 extends over 15 amino acids. The CDR3: CASSPGTGARETQYF. The CDR3 coding sequence is TGTGCCAGCTCACCCGGGACAGGGGCAAGAGAGACCCAGTACTTC.

The chain links TRBV9 to TRBJ1-2; 7 nucleotides align to TRBD1. The V gene end was trimmed by 4 bases and the J gene end by 6 bases; junction bases not matched to a gene: 6. Per the germline V gene, CDR1 is SGDLS and CDR2 is YYNGEE. CDR3 length: 13 amino acids. As DNA, the CDR3 is TGTGCCAGCAGCCCGGGGGGGACAGATGGCTACACCTTC. Translating it yields CASSPGGTDGYTF.

This chain joins TRBV6-1 and TRBJ2-5; perhaps D is TRBD1 or TRBD2 (6 bases each). The CDR3 covers 15 residues. Germline values: CDR1 MNHNS, CDR2 SASEGT. V lost 2 bases and J lost 4, with 14 bases in between. This CDR3 reads CASSELSGGPETQYF. The DNA of the CDR3 is TGTGCCAGCAGTGAACTTAGTGGGGGGCCAGAGACCCAGTACTTC.

This chain uses TRBV9 with TRBJ1-3, with D tentatively TRBD1 (5 bases). Germline CDR1 and CDR2: SGDLS and YYNGEE. V shed 0 bases and J shed 8 bases, with 15 bases lying between them. This CDR3 has 15 amino acids. Here the CDR3 DNA reads TGTGCCAGCAGCGTAGGGATACGGCAGGGTGACACCATATATTTT. Amino acid sequence: CASSVGIRQGDTIYF.

This chain connects TRBV15 to TRBJ2-7; 8 bases agree with TRBD1. CDR3 size: 16 residues. CDR1 LNHNV and CDR2 YYDKDF come from the germline V gene (reference sequence). V gave up 0 bases and J gave up 5 bases; unmatched junction bases: 9. The CDR3 is CATSRDGQGHPDEQYV. CDR3 DNA sequence: TGTGCCACCAGCAGAGACGGACAGGGCCATCCGGACGAGCAGTACGTC.

J is TRBJ2-3 and V is TRBV19; no reliable D call. V was pared by 4 bases and J by 1 base, with 12 bases between. The CDR3 loop spans 15 amino acids. Germline assignment: CDR1 LNHDA and CDR2 SQIVND (reference sequence). CDR3 DNA: TGTGCCAGTAGTAGCATCTTAGGGCGCACAGATACGCAGTATTTT. Translation: CASSSILGRTDTQYF.

The chain combines TRBV6-6 with TRBJ1-3; maybe TRBD1 (6 bases). Germline loops: CDR1 MNHNY, CDR2 SVGAGI (reference sequence). The CDR3 is 16 residues long. V was trimmed by 4 bases and J by 0 bases, leaving 13 bases between them. CDR3 region: CASSSGAPSSGNTIYF. The DNA of the CDR3 is TGTGCCAGCAGTTCAGGGGCACCCTCCTCTGGAAACACCATATATTTT.

The V and J genes are TRBV14 and TRBJ1-4; 9 bases align to TRBD1. The CDR3 is 17 residues long. Germline V gives CDR1 SGHDN, CDR2 FVKESK. Trimming removed 0 bases from V and 8 bases from J; junction bases left unmatched: 10. This CDR3 reads CASSQDQGTGIQEKLFF. The DNA for the CDR3 is TGTGCCAGCAGCCAAGATCAAGGGACAGGGATTCAGGAAAAACTGTTTTTT.

The CDR3: CASSPLGPSGGDTQYF. Written as DNA, the CDR3 is TGTGCCAGCAGCCCCCTGGGACCTTCCGGGGGAGATACGCAGTATTTT. The rearrangement joins TRBV7-2 to TRBJ2-3; D may be TRBD2 (6 bases). CDR1 is SGHTA, CDR2 FQGNSA, per germline. There are 16 residues in the CDR3. Trimming cost V 5 bases and J 5 bases, with 20 bases left between them.

The chain joins TRBV5-1 to TRBJ1-1; D is perhaps TRBD1 (5 bases). CDR1 is SGHRS and CDR2 is YFSETQ in the germline V gene. Trimming took 4 bases from V and 2 from J, leaving 21 bases between them. There are 17 residues in the CDR3. CDR3 protein: CASSLGGTKGINTEAFF. DNA for the CDR3: TGCGCCAGCAGCCTGGGAGGGACGAAAGGGATAAACACTGAAGCTTTCTTT.